This is a list of T cell receptor beta chains from one sample in a study of blood T cell repertoires in COVID-19. TCRdb's copy holds only in-frame clones and misses some; the assay was immunoSEQ multiplex PCR. The top ten clones hold 1% of a sample with about 310,000 clones, more than 75% of them seen once. The sample comprised peripheral blood. The receptors come from a man aged 50 to 60 with active or convalescent COVID-19. Each CDR3 is given with its conserved first and last residue. The order of the fields is clone size, J gene, D gene, V gene, CDR3 DNA, CDR3 protein. The D gene is left open where the match is weak. Expanded clones are given a class, and other clones once, few, many or no size at all.

>.|TRBJ2-7|.|TRBV12-3/TRBV12-4
TGTGCCAGCAGCCTTGAACAGGACTACGAGCAGTACTTC
CASSLEQDYEQYF
>.|TRBJ2-1|TRBD2|TRBV6-1
TGTGCCAGCAGTGGAACTAGCGGGAGATGGCCCTACAATGAGCAGTTCTTC
CASSGTSGRWPYNEQFF
>once|TRBJ2-5|TRBD2|TRBV4-1
TGCGCCAGCAGCCAACTACTAGCGGGAGGGCCAAGAGAGACCCAGTACTTC
CASSQLLAGGPRETQYF
>.|TRBJ1-1|.|TRBV29-1
TGCAGCGCCTCAGCCGGACAGAAGAACACTGAAGCTTTCTTT
CSASAGQKNTEAFF
>.|TRBJ2-3|.|TRBV12-2
TGTGCAAGTCGCTTAGGGGGGGACAGGGTTTCCCCAGATACGCAGTATTTT
CASRLGGDRVSPDTQYF
>.|TRBJ1-6|.|TRBV28
TGTGCCAGCAGTTTAGGGGCCTCACCCCTCCACTTT
CASSLGASPLHF
>.|TRBJ1-1|.|TRBV6-5
TGTGCCAGCAGCACCCTGGACAGTGAAGCTTTCTTT
CASSTLDSEAFF
>.|TRBJ2-2|TRBD1|TRBV6-5
TGTGCCAGCAGGGACAGGGGGCCGACCGGGGAGCTGTTTTTT
CASRDRGPTGELFF
>.|TRBJ2-1|TRBD2|TRBV5-1
TGCGCCAGCAGCCTTCTAGCGGGGGACCTCAATGAGCAGTTCTTC
CASSLLAGDLNEQFF
>once|TRBJ1-5|.|TRBV28
TGTGCCAGCAACCAGATAAATCAGCCCCAGCATTTT
CASNQINQPQHF
>once|TRBJ1-6|TRBD1|TRBV10-3
TGTGCCATCAGTGAGAACGACAGGGCTAGTTCACCCCTCCACTTT
CAISENDRASSPLHF
>.|TRBJ1-2|.|TRBV18
TGTGCCAGCTCACCACGGGAGGGCCGAAACTATGGCTACACCTTC
CASSPREGRNYGYTF
>.|TRBJ2-7|.|TRBV21-1
TGTGCCAGCAGCAAAAAGACAGGGGAGTCGTACGAGCAGTACTTC
CASSKKTGESYEQYF
>.|TRBJ2-5|.|TRBV2
TGTGCCAGTAAGAGGACGGGAGCGGGAGAGACCCAGTACTTC
CASKRTGAGETQYF
>.|TRBJ2-2|TRBD1|TRBV24-1
TGTGCCACCAGTGATTTAGACAGGGGTACCGGGGAGCTGTTTTTT
CATSDLDRGTGELFF